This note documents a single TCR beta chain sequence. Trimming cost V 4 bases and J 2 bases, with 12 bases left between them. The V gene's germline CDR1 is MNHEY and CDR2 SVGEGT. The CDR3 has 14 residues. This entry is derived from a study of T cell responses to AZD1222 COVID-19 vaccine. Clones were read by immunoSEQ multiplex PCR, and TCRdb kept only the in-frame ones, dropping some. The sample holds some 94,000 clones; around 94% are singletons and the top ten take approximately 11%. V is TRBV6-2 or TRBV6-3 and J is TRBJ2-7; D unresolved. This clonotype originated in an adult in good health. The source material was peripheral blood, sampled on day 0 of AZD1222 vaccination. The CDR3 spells CASSSHSLAYEQYF. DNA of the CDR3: TGTGCCAGCAGTTCCCATAGTCTGGCCTACGAGCAGTACTTC.